A selection of T cell receptor beta chains follows, all from one sample in a study of cytomegalovirus exposure and HLA in healthy donors. Sequencing used immunoSEQ multiplex PCR; TCRdb keeps in-frame clones, though not all of them. The listing records 200,000 to 250,000 clones. The sample was PBMCs. The source is a woman aged 25 to 39 in good health and CMV-seropositive. Each CDR3 is given with its conserved first and last residue. D genes are given only for firm matches.

.	TRBV11-2	CASGPDSVAHEQFF
.	TRBV6-6	CASSAPERSYEQYF
TRBD2	TRBV5-1	CASSLVSGRTRGELFF
.	TRBV18	CASSPGPVRVYEQYF
.	TRBV11-3	CASSRQRGQETQYF
.	TRBV7-8	CASRQDTGITNEKLFF
TRBD2	TRBV4-1	CASSRTSGITDTQYF
.	TRBV28	CASSPRGAYEQHF
TRBD1	TRBV5-5	CASSPDRGKDTEAFF
.	TRBV4-2	CASSQFLGVGSGELFF
.	TRBV5-5	CASSLLASSYEQYF
TRBD1	TRBV2	CASSGRTGGLGGYTF
.	TRBV7-2	CASSLVSGGMVPQYF
.	TRBV7-2	CASSLVPGQTEKLFF
.	TRBV6-5	CASNGAGELFF
TRBD2	TRBV18	CASSPAPGLAGSSYEQYF
.	TRBV2	CASSEREYSNQPQHF